The rows below give T cell receptor beta chains drawn from one sample of a study of human T cells and chemical hapten exposure. TCRdb recomputed calls from the RACE reads with MiXCR, one row per CDR3 protein. The sample records about 130,000 distinct CDR3 sequences, about 9.4% being singletons. The sample taken for sequencing was whole blood. These receptors all come from a male donor in good health. Some clones in this sample may be carry-over from other donors' samples. CDR3s include the opening cysteine and the closing phenylalanine or tryptophan. A D gene is named only where the DNA matches it firmly. Some rows have no size entry. The others give once, few or many, or a class for an expanded clone.

TRBV19	NA	NA	TRBJ2-2	CASNLGQGVPGELFF	TGTGCCAGTAACTTGGGGCAGGGAGTCCCCGGGGAGCTGTTTTTT
TRBV9	many	NA	TRBJ1-1	CASSVEGTEAFF	TGTGCCAGCAGCGTAGAGGGTACTGAAGCTTTCTTT
TRBV10-2	few	TRBD2	TRBJ2-4	CASSGGGWLKNIQYF	TGCGCCAGCAGTGGGGGAGGGTGGCTCAAAAACATTCAGTACTTC
TRBV6-5	many	NA	TRBJ2-1	CASSYTVSSYNEQFF	TGTGCCAGCAGTTACACAGTCAGCTCCTACAATGAGCAGTTCTTC
TRBV9	few	NA	TRBJ2-1	CASSVSGSNNEQFF	TGTGCCAGCAGCGTGTCGGGTTCAAACAATGAGCAGTTCTTC
TRBV6-6	few	TRBD2	TRBJ2-5	CASRRTSGQETQYF	TGTGCCAGCAGAAGAACTAGCGGTCAAGAGACCCAGTACTTC
TRBV12-3/TRBV12-4	few	TRBD1	TRBJ1-3	CASSFGQGAMGNTIYF	TGTGCCAGCAGTTTCGGACAGGGGGCAATGGGAAACACCATATATTTT
TRBV6-2/TRBV6-3	NA	NA	TRBJ1-1	CASSYRRHDDTEAFF	TGTGCCAGCAGTTACCGGCGCCACGATGACACTGAAGCTTTCTTT
TRBV5-1	NA	TRBD1	TRBJ2-7	CASTSPGTGIYEQYF	TGCGCCAGCACCTCCCCCGGGACAGGGATCTACGAGCAGTACTTC
TRBV6-5	NA	NA	TRBJ1-4	CASSYERSNEKLFF	TGTGCCAGCAGTTACGAAAGGTCCAATGAAAAACTGTTTTTT
TRBV6-1	many	NA	TRBJ2-3	CASSHLGDTQYF	TGTGCCAGCAGTCACCTGGGAGATACGCAGTATTTT
TRBV6-5	many	NA	TRBJ1-5	CASSYAGLNQPQHF	TGTGCCAGCAGTTACGCTGGGCTCAATCAGCCCCAGCATTTT